These 6 T cell receptor beta chains originate from one sample sequenced in a study of early T cells in non-severe SARS-CoV-2 infection. TCRdb processed the 5' RACE reads anew with MiXCR; each CDR3 protein has one entry. The sample records about 36,000 distinct CDR3 sequences, 5% to 6.5% being singletons. The source material was whole blood. The receptors were gathered from an adult who was a healthcare worker with PCR-confirmed SARS-CoV-2 infection or an uninfected control (not recorded which).

This clonotype was recorded at least ten times. The CDR3 coding sequence is TGTGCCAGCAGCGGTAGGGCCCACAATGAGCAGTTCTTC. Protein product: CASSGRAHNEQFF. The rearrangement joins TRBV9 to TRBJ2-1, with no clear D. The CDR3 is 13 residues long. V was cut by 3 bases and J by 5 bases, with 9 bases left in between. Germline V gene sequence: CDR1 SGDLS, CDR2 YYNGEE.

In this sample, this clonotype turned up many times. The CDR3 is CASSLERGQGTDTQYF. The CDR3 DNA reads TGCGCCAGCAGCTTGGAGAGGGGTCAGGGTACAGATACGCAGTATTTT. The rearrangement links TRBV5-1 to TRBJ2-3; D may match TRBD1 or TRBD2 (5 bases each). Trimming stripped 0 bases from V and 3 bases from J, with 14 bases between. From germline, CDR1 is SGHRS and CDR2 YFSETQ. The CDR3 totals 16 residues.

This clonotype was observed many times. This sequence joins TRBV6-5 and TRBJ1-5; D ambiguous. This CDR3 region has 14 residues. Germline-derived CDR1 and CDR2 are MNHEY and SVGAGI. The V gene lost 0 bases and the J gene lost 0 bases, with 3 bases spanning the gap. CDR3 in amino acids: CASSYSTSNQPQHF. Here the CDR3 DNA reads TGTGCCAGCAGTTACTCGACTAGCAATCAGCCCCAGCATTTT.

This clonotype was seen ten or more times. The chain has TRBV12-3 or TRBV12-4 and TRBJ2-7; D is uncertain. This CDR3 region has 14 residues. With 6 bases removed from V and 2 bases from J, the gap between germline ends came to 14 bases. The CDR3 DNA follows: TGTGCCAGCAGCCAAAACCTCGGCCCCTACGAGCAGTACTTC. As protein: CASSQNLGPYEQYF.

The CDR3 sequence: CASRPNRGVETQYF. The CDR3 region has the DNA TGTGCCAGCAGACCCAACAGGGGAGTAGAGACCCAGTACTTC. This chain connects TRBV12-3 or TRBV12-4 to TRBJ2-5; TRBD1 matches 7 bases. The CDR3 spans 14 residues. J lost 4 bases, V lost 6 bases, and 8 bases had no gene match.

This rearrangement joins TRBV12-3 or TRBV12-4 to TRBJ1-4; D is ambiguous. This CDR3 is built from 14 residues. The germline V and J ends were trimmed by 6 bases and 2 bases, with 10 bases remaining between them. The CDR3 is CASSSTPTNEKLFF. The CDR3 coding sequence is TGTGCCAGCAGCTCGACACCCACTAATGAAAAACTGTTTTTT.